The rows below give T cell receptor beta chains drawn from one sample of a study of human versus mouse CDR3 diversity and MHC coevolution. Clones were sequenced by immunoSEQ multiplex PCR, and TCRdb holds only the in-frame ones, with some missing. The top ten clones hold approximately 17% of a sample with about 60,000 clones, around 94% of them seen once. Sequencing input: naive CD4+ T cells from blood. The receptors come from a person aged 55-75 years in good health. Each CDR3 is given with its conserved first and last residue. The D gene is left open where the match is weak. The size entry is marked missing in some rows and otherwise reads once, few, many or a size class.

>.|TRBV9|TRBJ2-1|TRBD2
TGTGCCAGCAGCGCTCAAATACTAGCGGGAGGGCCCCACAATGAGCAGTTCTTC
CASSAQILAGGPHNEQFF
>.|TRBV15|TRBJ2-6|.
TGTGCCACCAGCAGAGGGCAGGCCCCTGGGGCCAACGTCCTGACTTTC
CATSRGQAPGANVLTF
>.|TRBV6-1|TRBJ1-4|.
TGTGCCAGCAGTGGGGGCAGCAATGAAAAACTGTTTTTT
CASSGGSNEKLFF
>.|TRBV19|TRBJ2-5|.
TGTGCCAGTAGTTTAACCCGGACTACTGGGCAAGAGACCCAGTACTTC
CASSLTRTTGQETQYF
>.|TRBV6-4|TRBJ1-2|.
TGTGCCAGCAGTGACTCAGGAGGGAGTGGCTACACCTTC
CASSDSGGSGYTF
>few|TRBV6-6|TRBJ1-4|.
TGTGCCAGCAGTTACGGGGGGGAGAAGAATGAAAAACTGTTTTTT
CASSYGGEKNEKLFF
>.|TRBV6-1|TRBJ2-7|TRBD2
TGTGCCAGCAGGGAAAGCGGGGGTGCCTACGAGCAGTACTTC
CASRESGGAYEQYF
>once|TRBV20-1|TRBJ2-1|TRBD2
TGCAGTGCTAGAGATCGGCGGGAGGAGTTCTTC
CSARDRREEFF
>once|TRBV4-1|TRBJ2-7|.
TGCGCCAGCAGCCAAGATGGGGACCGACAGGCTTACGAGCAGTACTTC
CASSQDGDRQAYEQYF
>.|TRBV5-1|TRBJ2-2|TRBD2
TGCGCCAGCAGGATAGCGGGAGGGAGCACCGGGGAGCTGTTTTTT
CASRIAGGSTGELFF
>.|TRBV5-4|TRBJ2-5|.
TGTGCCAGCAGCCCTCCGGACAATTCGCAGACCCAGTACTTC
CASSPPDNSQTQYF
>.|TRBV27|TRBJ1-1|.
TGTGCCAGCAGTTTATCGCCCTACAGGAAGGGGAACACTGAAGCTTTCTTT
CASSLSPYRKGNTEAFF
>.|TRBV2|TRBJ1-4|TRBD1
TGTGCCAGCTGGACAGGGGATAATGAAAAACTGTTTTTT
CASWTGDNEKLFF